Following are 5 T cell receptor beta chains from one sample sequenced in a study of tumor and adjacent non-tumor tissue in lung cancer (dated 2018 in TCRdb). Libraries were made using multiplex PCR. The instrument given in TCRdb is Illumina HiSeq 2500. Following protocols modified from ARM-PCR, the researchers constructed TCRbeta libraries through three rounds of nested PCR with primers (Table S4). Using fastp trimming at Q25 and MiXCR clonotype assembly, TCRdb reanalyzed the public sequencing data and kept in-frame beta chains. Every CDR3 protein is listed once, alongside the most common genes and DNA of its rows. The sample has tens of thousands of distinct CDR3 sequences on record, less than 75% of them singletons. The top ten clonotypes cover around 17% of the sample. RNA was isolated from bulk, unsorted tissue, and RNA quality was assessed with a NanoDrop ND-1000 and an Agilent 2100. The sample consisted of lung tumor tissue. Receptors originate from a man between 60 and 70 years old with non-small cell lung cancer.

The chain joins TRBV12-3 or TRBV12-4 to TRBJ1-3; possibly TRBD1 for D (5 bases). Trimming cost V 6 bases and J 1 base, with 13 bases left between them. The CDR3 totals 15 residues. The CDR3 loop reads CASSAGGTSGNTIYF. The CDR3 DNA follows: TGTGCCAGCAGCGCGGGGGGAACGTCTGGAAACACCATATATTTT.

V gene TRBV28 combines with J gene TRBJ2-7; D is perhaps TRBD2 (6 bases). V was trimmed by 5 bases and J by 3 bases, leaving 11 bases between them. The CDR3 runs 13 residues. Germline V gene lookup returns CDR1 MDHEN and CDR2 SYDVKM. CDR3 nucleotide sequence: TGTGCCAGCAGTCCGACTAGATTCTACGAGCAGTACTTC. Translated, it gives CASSPTRFYEQYF.

Comment on this clonotype: A much larger clone sits a single nucleotide away, making a read error possible. V usage is TRBV20-1 and J usage is TRBJ1-5; a possible D gene is TRBD1 (5 bases). Looked up from germline, CDR1 is DFQATT and CDR2 is SNEGSKA (reference sequence). CDR3 length: 12 residues. The V and J ends lost 4 bases and 3 bases respectively, with 7 bases between them. The CDR3 DNA follows: TGCAGTGCTATGGGGGTCAATCAGCCCCAGCATTTT. Protein: CSAMGVNQPQHF.

The sample holds many counts of this clonotype. The junction differs from germline at one of its ends, possibly a read error. This chain connects TRBV5-1 to TRBJ2-3, with 7 bases identical to TRBD1. Germline assignment: CDR1 SGHRS and CDR2 YFSETQ. The CDR3 spans 14 residues. The CDR3, as DNA: TGTGCCAGCAGTCTGCGACAGGGTTCAGATACGCAGTATTTT. It yields the protein CASSLRQGSDTQYF.

As regards this clonotype: A much larger clone lies one base from this, so it may be a read error. The rearrangement uses TRBV20-1 and TRBJ2-7; the D call may be TRBD1 or TRBD2 (6 bases each). Germline CDR1 is DFQATT and CDR2 is SNEGSKA (reference sequence). The CDR3 totals 14 residues. V was clipped by 3 bases and J by 5 bases, with 17 bases between them. The CDR3 DNA is TGCAGTGCTAGGCATCCGGGGGCGCAGGACGAGCAGTACTTC. Amino acid sequence: CSARHPGAQDEQYF.